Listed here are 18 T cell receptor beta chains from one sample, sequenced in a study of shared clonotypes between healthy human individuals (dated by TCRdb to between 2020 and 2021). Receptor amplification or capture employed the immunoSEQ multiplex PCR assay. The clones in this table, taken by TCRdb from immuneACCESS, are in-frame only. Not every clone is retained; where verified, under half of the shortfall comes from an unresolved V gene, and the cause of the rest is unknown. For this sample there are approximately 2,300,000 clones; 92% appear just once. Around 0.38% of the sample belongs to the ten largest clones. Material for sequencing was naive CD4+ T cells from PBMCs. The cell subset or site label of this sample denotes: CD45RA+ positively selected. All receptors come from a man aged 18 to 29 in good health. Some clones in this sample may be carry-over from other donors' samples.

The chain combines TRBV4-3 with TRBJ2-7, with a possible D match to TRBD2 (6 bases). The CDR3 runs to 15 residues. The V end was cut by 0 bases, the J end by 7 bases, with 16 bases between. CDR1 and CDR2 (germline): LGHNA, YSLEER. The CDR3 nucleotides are TGCGCCAGCAGCCAAGATCGGGGGATTCGGGGGGAGCAGTACTTC. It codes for CASSQDRGIRGEQYF.

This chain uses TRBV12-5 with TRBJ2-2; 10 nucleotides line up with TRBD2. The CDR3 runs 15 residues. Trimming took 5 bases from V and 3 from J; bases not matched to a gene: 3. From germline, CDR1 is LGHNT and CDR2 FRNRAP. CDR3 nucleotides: TGTGCTAGTGGTGGCGGACTAGCGGACACCGGGGAGCTGTTTTTT. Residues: CASGGGLADTGELFF.

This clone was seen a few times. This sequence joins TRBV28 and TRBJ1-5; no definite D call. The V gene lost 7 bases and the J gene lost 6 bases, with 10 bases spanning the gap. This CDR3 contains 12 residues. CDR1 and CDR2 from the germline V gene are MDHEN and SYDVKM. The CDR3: CASNWGSQPQHF. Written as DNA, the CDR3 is TGTGCCAGCAATTGGGGAAGTCAGCCCCAGCATTTT.

The CDR3 protein is CASSARDRVHEQYF. CDR3 bases: TGTGCCAGCAGCGCCCGGGACAGGGTCCACGAGCAGTACTTC. The V gene is TRBV11-2, the J gene TRBJ2-7; 9 bases are a match to TRBD1. The CDR3 runs to 14 residues. V lost 5 bases and J lost 5; bases outside the gene matches: 7. Germline CDR1 reads SGHAT; CDR2 reads FQNNGV. The complete variable domain, with remaining parts taken from reference TRBV11-2 and TRBJ2-7, reads EAGVAQSPRYKIIEKRQSVAFWCNPISGHATLYWYQQILGQGPKLLIQFQNNGVVDDSQLPKDRFSAERLKGVDSTLKIQPAKLEDSAVYLCASSARDRVHEQYFGPGTRLTVT.

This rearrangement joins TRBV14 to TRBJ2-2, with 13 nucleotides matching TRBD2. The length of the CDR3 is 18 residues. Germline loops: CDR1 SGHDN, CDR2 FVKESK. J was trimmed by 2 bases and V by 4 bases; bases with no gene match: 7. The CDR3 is CASSRWTSGRLNTGELFF. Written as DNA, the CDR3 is TGTGCCAGCAGCCGATGGACTAGCGGGAGACTTAACACCGGGGAGCTGTTTTTT.

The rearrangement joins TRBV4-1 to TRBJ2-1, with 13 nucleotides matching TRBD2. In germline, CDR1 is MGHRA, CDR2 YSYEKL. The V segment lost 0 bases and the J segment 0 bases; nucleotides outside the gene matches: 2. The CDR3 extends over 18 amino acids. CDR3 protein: CASSQEGLAGYSYNEQFF. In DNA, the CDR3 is TGCGCCAGCAGCCAAGAGGGACTAGCGGGGTACTCCTACAATGAGCAGTTCTTC.

In DNA, the CDR3 is TGTGCCAGTAGTATCGTCGGCGGACACGAAAGCAATCAGCCCCAGCATTTT. Translated, it gives CASSIVGGHESNQPQHF. The genes are TRBV19 and TRBJ1-5, with a possible D match to TRBD1 (5 bases). The germline CDR1 and CDR2 sequences are LNHDA and SQIVND (reference sequence). CDR3 size: 17 residues. V dropped 3 bases and J dropped 1 base, with 16 bases sitting between them. The complete variable domain, with remaining parts taken from reference TRBV19 and TRBJ1-5, reads DGGITQSPKYLFRKEGQNVTLSCEQNLNHDAMYWYRQDPGQGLRLIYYSQIVNDFQKGDIAEGYSVSREKKESFPLTVTSAQKNPTAFYLCASSIVGGHESNQPQHFGDGTRLSIL.

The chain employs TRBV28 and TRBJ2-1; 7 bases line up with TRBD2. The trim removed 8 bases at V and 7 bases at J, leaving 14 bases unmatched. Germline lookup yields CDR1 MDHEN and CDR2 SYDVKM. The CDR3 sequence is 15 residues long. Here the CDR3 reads CASRSEAGVGNEQFF. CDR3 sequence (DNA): TGTGCCAGCCGAAGCGAGGCGGGAGTCGGAAATGAGCAGTTCTTC. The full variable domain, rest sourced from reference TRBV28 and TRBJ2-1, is DVKVTQSSRYLVKRTGEKVFLECVQDMDHENMFWYRQDPGLGLRLIYFSYDVKMKEKGDIPEGYSVSREKKERFSLILESASTNQTSMYLCASRSEAGVGNEQFFGPGTRLTVL.

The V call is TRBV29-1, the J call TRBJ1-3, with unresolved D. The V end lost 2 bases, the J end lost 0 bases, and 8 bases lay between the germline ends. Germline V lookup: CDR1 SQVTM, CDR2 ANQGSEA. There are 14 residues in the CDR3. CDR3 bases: TGCAGCGTTGAATTAGGGAGCTCTGGAAACACCATATATTTT. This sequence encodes CSVELGSSGNTIYF.

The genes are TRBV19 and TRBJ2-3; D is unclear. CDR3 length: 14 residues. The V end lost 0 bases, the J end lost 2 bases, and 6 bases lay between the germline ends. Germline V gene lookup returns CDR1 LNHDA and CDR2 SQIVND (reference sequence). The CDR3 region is CASSIDGYTDTQYF. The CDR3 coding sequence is TGTGCCAGTAGTATAGACGGATACACAGATACGCAGTATTTT. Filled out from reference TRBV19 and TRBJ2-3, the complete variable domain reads DGGITQSPKYLFRKEGQNVTLSCEQNLNHDAMYWYRQDPGQGLRLIYYSQIVNDFQKGDIAEGYSVSREKKESFPLTVTSAQKNPTAFYLCASSIDGYTDTQYFGPGTRLTVL.

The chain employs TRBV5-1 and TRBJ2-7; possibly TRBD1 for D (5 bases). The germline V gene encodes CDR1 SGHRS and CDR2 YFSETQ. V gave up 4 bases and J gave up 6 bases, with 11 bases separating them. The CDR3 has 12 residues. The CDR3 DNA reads TGCGCCAGCAGCGTTGGGGCTGCCGAGCAGTACTTC. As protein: CASSVGAAEQYF. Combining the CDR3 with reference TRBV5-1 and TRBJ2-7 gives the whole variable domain KAGVTQTPRYLIKTRGQQVTLSCSPISGHRSVSWYQQTPGQGLQFLFEYFSETQRNKGNFPGRFSGRQFSNSRSEMNVSTLELGDSALYLCASSVGAAEQYFGPGTRLTVT.

In DNA, the CDR3 is TGTGCCTGCGGGGTGGCTAGCCAAGAGACCCAGTACTTC. This gives the protein CACGVASQETQYF. The chain recombines TRBV30 with TRBJ2-5; TRBD2 is a possible D gene (5 bases). V lost 6 bases and J lost 1, with 12 bases in between. Germline V lookup: CDR1 GTSNPN, CDR2 SVGIG (reference sequence). The CDR3 loop spans 13 amino acids.

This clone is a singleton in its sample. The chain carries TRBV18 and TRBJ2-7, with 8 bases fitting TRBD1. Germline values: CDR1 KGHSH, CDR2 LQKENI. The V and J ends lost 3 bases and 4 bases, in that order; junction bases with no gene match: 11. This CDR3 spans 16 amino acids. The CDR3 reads CASSPRGWTGLYEQYF. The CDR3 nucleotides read TGTGCCAGCTCACCGAGGGGGTGGACAGGGCTATACGAGCAGTACTTC.

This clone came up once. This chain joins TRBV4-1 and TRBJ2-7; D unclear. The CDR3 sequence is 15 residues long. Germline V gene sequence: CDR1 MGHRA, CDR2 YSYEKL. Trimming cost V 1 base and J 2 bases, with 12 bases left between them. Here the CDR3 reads CASSQVGRSTYEQYF. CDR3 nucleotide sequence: TGCGCCAGCAGCCAAGTTGGACGTTCTACCTACGAGCAGTACTTC.

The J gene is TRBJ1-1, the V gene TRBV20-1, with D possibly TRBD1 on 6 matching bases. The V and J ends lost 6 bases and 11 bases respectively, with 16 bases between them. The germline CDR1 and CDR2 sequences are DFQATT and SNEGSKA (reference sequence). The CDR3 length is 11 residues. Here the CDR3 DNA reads TGCAGTGCGTGGGACAAGATTTGGGCTTTCTTT. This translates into CSAWDKIWAFF.

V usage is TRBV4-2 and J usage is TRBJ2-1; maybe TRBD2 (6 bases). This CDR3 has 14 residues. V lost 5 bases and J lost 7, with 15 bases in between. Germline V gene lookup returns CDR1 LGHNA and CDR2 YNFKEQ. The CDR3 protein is CASSEQTEGNEQFF. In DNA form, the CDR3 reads TGTGCCAGCAGCGAACAAACGGAGGGAAATGAGCAGTTCTTC.

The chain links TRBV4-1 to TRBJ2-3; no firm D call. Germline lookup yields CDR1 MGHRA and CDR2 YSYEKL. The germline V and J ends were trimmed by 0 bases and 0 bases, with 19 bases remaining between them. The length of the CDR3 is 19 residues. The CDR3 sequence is CASSQDQFFEDVSTDTQYF. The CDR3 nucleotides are TGCGCCAGCAGCCAAGATCAATTTTTTGAGGACGTAAGCACAGATACGCAGTATTTT.

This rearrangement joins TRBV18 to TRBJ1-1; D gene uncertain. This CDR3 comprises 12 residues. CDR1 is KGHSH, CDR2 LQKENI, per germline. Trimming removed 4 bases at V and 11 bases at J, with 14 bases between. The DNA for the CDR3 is TGTGCCAGCTCACAAAAAAAGGGTACGGCTTTCTTT. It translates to CASSQKKGTAFF.